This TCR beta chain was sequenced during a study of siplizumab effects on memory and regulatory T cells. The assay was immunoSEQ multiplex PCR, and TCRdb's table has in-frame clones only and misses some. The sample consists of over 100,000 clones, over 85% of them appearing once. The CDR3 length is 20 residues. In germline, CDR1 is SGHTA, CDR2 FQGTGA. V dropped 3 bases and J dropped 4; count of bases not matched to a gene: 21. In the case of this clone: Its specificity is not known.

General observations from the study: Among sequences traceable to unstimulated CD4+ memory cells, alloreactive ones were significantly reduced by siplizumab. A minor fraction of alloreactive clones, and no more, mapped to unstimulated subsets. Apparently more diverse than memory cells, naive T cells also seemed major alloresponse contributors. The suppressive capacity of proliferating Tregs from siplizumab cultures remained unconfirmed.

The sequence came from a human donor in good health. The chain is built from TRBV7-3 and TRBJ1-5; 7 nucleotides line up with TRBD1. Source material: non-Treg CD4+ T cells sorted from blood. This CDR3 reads CASSFFRQPQGEGENQPQHF. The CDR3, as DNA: TGTGCCAGCAGCTTCTTCAGACAACCGCAGGGGGAGGGCGAAAATCAGCCCCAGCATTTT.